Each of the 8 T cell receptor beta chains below was sequenced from the same sample in a study of Graves' ophthalmopathy and Graves' hyperthyroidism. Amplification targeted the TCR beta CDR3 regions, with RNA transcripts as the source material. Second-round multiplex PCR followed a first-round RT-PCR using HTBI primers. TCRdb re-analysed the multiplex PCR reads in MiXCR, keeping a single row per CDR3 protein. The data hold hundreds of thousands of distinct CDR3 sequences, with 21% observed a single time. Sequences were obtained from peripheral blood. The receptors were gathered from a woman younger than 35 with stable Graves' hyperthyroidism.

The table lists this clonotype with many counts. The chain uses TRBV30 and TRBJ1-2; the match to TRBD1 covers 12 bases. The CDR3 loop spans 12 amino acids. V shed 3 bases and J 11 bases; nucleotides not matched to a gene: 4. Per germline, CDR1 GTSNPN and CDR2 SVGIG (reference sequence). The CDR3 loop reads CAWSAGQGAYTF. Written as DNA, the CDR3 is TGTGCCTGGAGCGCGGGACAGGGGGCGTACACCTTC.

At least ten counts were recorded for this clonotype. The chain carries TRBV7-2 and TRBJ2-2, with D possibly being TRBD1 (6 bases). Germline V gene lookup returns CDR1 SGHTA and CDR2 FQGNSA. The CDR3 is made up of 16 amino acids. Trimming cost V 7 bases and J 1 base, with 16 bases left between them. The CDR3, as DNA: TGTGCCAGCATCCGTATTCCGGGACAGAACACCGGGGAGCTGTTTTTT. Protein product: CASIRIPGQNTGELFF.

This clonotype was picked up many times. This sequence joins TRBV4-1 and TRBJ2-7; 9 bases agree with TRBD1. The CDR3 has 16 residues. V lost 1 base to trimming and J lost 6 bases; unmatched junction nucleotides: 10. Germline CDR1 and CDR2: MGHRA and YSYEKL. The CDR3 DNA reads as TGCGCCAGCAGCCAAGGGCCCCCGGGACAGGGTTCCGAGCAGTACTTC. Translating it yields CASSQGPPGQGSEQYF.

This clonotype has at least ten counts. The chain combines TRBV20-1 with TRBJ2-7, with 7 bases identical to TRBD1. CDR3 size: 13 residues. The trim removed 4 bases at V and 3 bases at J, leaving 6 bases unmatched. Germline CDR1 reads DFQATT; CDR2 reads SNEGSKA (reference sequence). This CDR3 is CSATRGLLYEQYF. The CDR3 nucleotides are TGCAGTGCTACAAGGGGGCTCCTCTACGAGCAGTACTTC.

This clonotype was detected many times. The chain has TRBV5-1 and TRBJ2-5, with TRBD1 matching over 7 bases. This CDR3 has 15 amino acids. J lost 4 bases, V lost 0 bases, and 6 bases had no gene match. In germline, CDR1 is SGHRS, CDR2 YFSETQ. The CDR3 reads CASSLGQGSTETQYF. CDR3 DNA sequence: TGCGCCAGCAGCTTGGGACAGGGATCGACAGAGACCCAGTACTTC.

This clonotype has a count of ten or more. The chain is built from TRBV19 and TRBJ2-2, with 8 positions matching TRBD2. Germline CDR1 LNHDA, CDR2 SQIVND (reference sequence). Unmatched junction bases numbered 5, after V lost 3 bases and J lost 2 bases. This CDR3 comprises 16 residues. CDR3 loop: CASSIGSGINTGELFF. The CDR3 DNA is TGTGCCAGTAGTATTGGTAGCGGGATTAACACCGGGGAGCTGTTTTTT.

In its sample, this clonotype was seen many times. V is TRBV19 and J is TRBJ2-7; 7 bases are shared with TRBD2. This CDR3 is built from 14 residues. The germline V gene encodes CDR1 LNHDA and CDR2 SQIVND (reference sequence). Trimming removed 5 bases from V and 3 bases from J; junction bases left unmatched: 7. Written as DNA, the CDR3 is TGTGCCAGTAGTCTATCGACTAGCAGCTACGAGCAGTACTTC. Translating it yields CASSLSTSSYEQYF.

This clonotype was counted many times. The rearrangement joins TRBV2 to TRBJ2-2; TRBD2 aligns across 9 bases. J was trimmed by 5 bases and V by 6 bases; bases with no gene match: 7. This CDR3 has 15 residues. The germline V gene has CDR1 SNHLY and CDR2 FYNNEI. DNA of the CDR3: TGTGCCAGCAGGACCGGGACTAGCTTTACCGGGGAGCTGTTTTTT. The encoded protein is CASRTGTSFTGELFF.